The 18 T cell receptor beta chains presented below share a single source sample, sequenced in a study of cytomegalovirus exposure and HLA in healthy donors. Vbeta (60) and Jbeta (13) primers were used in the PCR. The method was immunoSEQ multiplex PCR; TCRdb's version includes in-frame clones alone and lacks a portion of them. This sample yields about 100,000 clones, of which around four fifths are seen a single time; 7.8% belongs to the top ten. Sequenced material: PBMCs. The source of these receptors is a man aged 25 to 40 in good health and CMV-seronegative.

The CDR3 bases are TGTGCCAGCAGGGTTTTCACTACTCTTTCAAACACTGAAGCTTTCTTT. This translates into CASRVFTTLSNTEAFF. The chain links TRBV13 to TRBJ1-1; D is unresolved. The CDR3 sequence is 16 residues long. Trimming took 6 bases from V and 2 from J, leaving 19 bases between them. CDR1 and CDR2 from the germline V gene are PRHDT and FYEKMQ (reference sequence).

The chain has TRBV19 and TRBJ2-7; D unresolved. Germline V gene data show CDR1 as LNHDA and CDR2 as SQIVND (reference sequence). The V and J ends lost 1 base and 1 base respectively, with 11 bases between them. The CDR3 extends over 15 amino acids. The CDR3 is CASSIGLGTSYEQYF. DNA of the CDR3: TGTGCCAGTAGTATAGGCCTGGGCACATCCTACGAGCAGTACTTC.

The chain is built from TRBV10-1 and TRBJ2-5, with D perhaps matching TRBD1 (6 bases). V dropped 1 base and J dropped 5 bases, with 17 bases sitting between them. Germline CDR1 reads WNHNN; CDR2 reads SYGVQD (reference sequence). The CDR3 spans 16 residues. CDR3 region: CASSELGRGPFETQYF. The CDR3 DNA sequence: TGCGCCAGCAGTGAGTTGGGCAGGGGACCGTTCGAGACCCAGTACTTC.

CDR3 sequence reads: CASRPNLGVTDTQYF. The CDR3 DNA reads as TGTGCCAGCAGACCCAACTTAGGGGTCACAGATACGCAGTATTTT. The V and J genes are TRBV27 and TRBJ2-3; the D gene is possibly TRBD1 (5 bases). The CDR3 spans 15 residues. The germline V gene encodes CDR1 MNHEY and CDR2 SMNVEV (reference sequence). Trimming removed 6 bases from V and 2 bases from J, with 15 bases in between.

The chain joins TRBV2 to TRBJ2-7; 8 positions agree with TRBD1. CDR1 and CDR2 from the germline V gene are SNHLY and FYNNEI. The CDR3 spans 15 residues. The trim removed 7 bases at V and 0 bases at J, leaving 8 bases unmatched. The CDR3 DNA follows: TGTGCCAGCACTCGGCCGGGACAGGTCTCCTACGAGCAGTACTTC. Translating it yields CASTRPGQVSYEQYF.

This chain joins TRBV10-3 and TRBJ2-1, with D possibly being TRBD1 (6 bases). CDR1 and CDR2 from the germline V gene are ENHRY and SYGVKD. V shed 2 bases and J shed 2 bases, with 19 bases lying between them. CDR3 length equals 18 residues. CDR3 sequence: CAISEPLLTGSAYNEQFF. The CDR3 DNA is TGTGCCATCAGTGAGCCCTTGCTGACAGGCTCTGCCTACAATGAGCAGTTCTTC.

The chain carries TRBV27 and TRBJ2-6; 7 positions match TRBD1. The CDR3 loop spans 15 amino acids. Germline V gene lookup returns CDR1 MNHEY and CDR2 SMNVEV (reference sequence). V gave up 10 bases and J gave up 4 bases; unmatched junction bases: 10. The DNA for the CDR3 is TGTGCCACCAGAAGACAGGGATCAGGGGCCAACGTCCTGACTTTC. This gives the protein CATRRQGSGANVLTF.

The rearrangement uses TRBV28 and TRBJ2-1, with D unclear. The germline V gene has CDR1 MDHEN and CDR2 SYDVKM. The germline V and J ends were trimmed by 3 bases and 0 bases, with 9 bases remaining between them. This CDR3 comprises 15 residues. The CDR3 is CASSFLASSYNEQFF. DNA for the CDR3: TGTGCCAGCAGTTTTTTGGCAAGCTCCTACAATGAGCAGTTCTTC. Complete variable domain (other parts from reference TRBV28 and TRBJ2-1): DVKVTQSSRYLVKRTGEKVFLECVQDMDHENMFWYRQDPGLGLRLIYFSYDVKMKEKGDIPEGYSVSREKKERFSLILESASTNQTSMYLCASSFLASSYNEQFFGPGTRLTVL.

The chain employs TRBV5-1 and TRBJ2-1; no clear D. CDR1 is SGHRS and CDR2 is YFSETQ in the germline V gene. V lost 1 base and J 1 base, leaving 12 bases between the germline ends. The CDR3 extends over 16 amino acids. The CDR3 coding sequence is TGCGCCAGCAGCTTGAGCTCTGTCCCTTCCTACAATGAGCAGTTCTTC. Translated, it gives CASSLSSVPSYNEQFF.

The chain carries TRBV5-1 and TRBJ2-1; 12 nucleotides agree with TRBD2. The CDR3 totals 18 residues. V shed 1 base and J 6 bases; nucleotides not matched to a gene: 11. Germline V lookup: CDR1 SGHRS, CDR2 YFSETQ. CDR3 loop: CASSLFGSLAGGGNEQFF. In DNA form, the CDR3 reads TGCGCCAGCAGCTTGTTCGGGTCACTAGCGGGAGGTGGCAATGAGCAGTTCTTC.

This rearrangement joins TRBV2 to TRBJ2-3; TRBD2 agrees at 9 bases. The CDR3 is 14 amino acids. The ends lost 5 bases at V and 5 bases at J; junction bases unmatched: 5. CDR1 is SNHLY, CDR2 FYNNEI, per germline. The CDR3 protein is CASSLQRGEDTQYF. As DNA, the CDR3 is TGTGCCAGCAGTTTACAGCGGGGGGAAGATACGCAGTATTTT.

The V gene is TRBV5-1, the J gene TRBJ2-3, with D possibly matching TRBD1 (5 bases). The CDR3 is made up of 15 amino acids. Looked up from germline, CDR1 is SGHRS and CDR2 is YFSETQ. V lost 0 bases and J lost 4, with 12 bases in between. CDR3 bases: TGCGCCAGCAGCTTGGTTACGCTAGGGGCAGATACGCAGTATTTT. It codes for CASSLVTLGADTQYF.

This chain joins TRBV30 and TRBJ2-3; TRBD2 matches at 12 bases. CDR1 is GTSNPN, CDR2 SVGIG, per germline (reference sequence). V was pared by 2 bases and J by 0 bases, with 21 bases of the junction left unmatched. The CDR3 is made up of 22 amino acids. In DNA, the CDR3 is TGTGCCTGGAGTTCCGATCGGACCGAACTAGCGGGAGGCCCCACGAGCACAGATACGCAGTATTTT. It translates to CAWSSDRTELAGGPTSTDTQYF.

This clone was counted a single time. The CDR3 spells CSVEQGNKNIQYF. In DNA, the CDR3 is TGCAGCGTTGAACAGGGTAACAAAAACATTCAGTACTTC. The rearrangement uses TRBV29-1 and TRBJ2-4, with D possibly matching TRBD1 (5 bases). The germline gives CDR1 SQVTM, CDR2 ANQGSEA. The CDR3 extends over 13 amino acids. V lost 2 bases, J lost 3 bases, and 8 bases lay in between.

This clone was recorded only once. V usage is TRBV6-5 and J usage is TRBJ1-6; 9 bases match TRBD1. With 2 bases clipped from V and 7 bases from J, the junction kept 6 bases outside the gene matches. In germline, CDR1 is MNHEY, CDR2 SVGAGI. The CDR3 covers 16 residues. The CDR3 bases are TGTGCCAGCAGTTACCTACCAGGACAGGGGAATTCACCCCTCCACTTT. Protein sequence: CASSYLPGQGNSPLHF.

The chain is built from TRBV6-1 and TRBJ2-7; 7 nucleotides align to TRBD1. Germline CDR1 MNHNS, CDR2 SASEGT. The trim removed 1 base at V and 4 bases at J, leaving 7 bases unmatched. The CDR3 extends over 15 amino acids. This CDR3 reads CASSEEGTEMYEQYF. The CDR3 nucleotides read TGTGCCAGCAGTGAAGAGGGGACAGAGATGTACGAGCAGTACTTC.

The chain is built from TRBV23-1 and TRBJ2-1, with 8 bases lining up with TRBD2. TRBV23-1 is assigned to the ORF class and has an uncertain function. The CDR3 spans 20 residues. V lost 0 bases and J lost 0; bases outside the gene matches: 13. CDR3 coding DNA: TGCGCCAGCAGTCAATCGATAGCTGCGGGAGGCACAGCCTCCTACAATGAGCAGTTCTTC. It is translated as CASSQSIAAGGTASYNEQFF.

Only a few counts were recorded for this clone. The CDR3 sequence: CASSRQGLVSGANVLTF. The CDR3 nucleotides read TGTGCCAGCAGCCGCCAGGGGCTGGTATCTGGGGCCAACGTCCTGACTTTC. This chain links TRBV11-1 with TRBJ2-6; a weak D match, TRBD1 (6 bases). V lost 5 bases and J lost 1, with 15 bases in between. From germline, CDR1 is SGHAT and CDR2 FQDESV (reference sequence). This CDR3 has 17 residues.